This is a list of T cell receptor beta chains from one sample in a study of blood T cell repertoires in COVID-19. TCRdb's table, derived via immunoSEQ multiplex PCR, lists solely in-frame clones and lacks some. The table lists fewer than 400,000 clones, more than 90% of them singletons. The sample taken for sequencing was PBMCs or T cells enriched from blood (not recorded which). The source is a woman in her 30s who had been exposed to COVID-19. Each CDR3 is given with its conserved first and last residue. The D gene is left open where the match is weak. Clone size, where shown, is once, few, many, or a class for clones that have expanded.

J gene: TRBJ2-7
clone size: -
D gene: TRBD1
V gene: TRBV6-5
CDR3 DNA: TGTGCCAGCAGTTACTCGATTCAGGGGGCGCACGAGCAGTACTTC
CDR3 protein: CASSYSIQGAHEQYF

J gene: TRBJ2-7
clone size: -
D gene: -
V gene: TRBV18
CDR3 DNA: TGTGCCAGCTCACCAACACAGGGAAACGAGCAGTACTTC
CDR3 protein: CASSPTQGNEQYF

J gene: TRBJ1-1
clone size: once
D gene: -
V gene: TRBV3-1/TRBV3-2
CDR3 DNA: TGTGCCAGCAGCCGGACAGAGACGACTGAAGCTTTCTTT
CDR3 protein: CASSRTETTEAFF

J gene: TRBJ2-1
clone size: -
D gene: -
V gene: TRBV6-5
CDR3 DNA: TGTGCCAGCAGAGTCGGACAGTCCTCCTACAATGAGCAGTTCTTC
CDR3 protein: CASRVGQSSYNEQFF

J gene: TRBJ1-5
clone size: -
D gene: -
V gene: TRBV30
CDR3 DNA: TGTGCCTGGAGTTTCAAGGGGCCCGTCTTTCAGCCCCAGCATTTT
CDR3 protein: CAWSFKGPVFQPQHF

J gene: TRBJ1-2
clone size: -
D gene: TRBD1
V gene: TRBV6-1
CDR3 DNA: TGTGCCAGCAGTGAAGCGGCACTGACAGGGCGGGGCGGCTACACCTTC
CDR3 protein: CASSEAALTGRGGYTF

J gene: TRBJ1-1
clone size: -
D gene: TRBD1
V gene: TRBV4-3
CDR3 DNA: TGCGCCAGCAGCCAAGAGGACAGGCATGAAGCTTTCTTT
CDR3 protein: CASSQEDRHEAFF

J gene: TRBJ2-7
clone size: -
D gene: TRBD2
V gene: TRBV5-4
CDR3 DNA: TGTGCCAGCAGCTTGGTTGGACTAGCGGGGGGAGAGCAGTACTTC
CDR3 protein: CASSLVGLAGGEQYF

J gene: TRBJ2-7
clone size: -
D gene: -
V gene: TRBV2
CDR3 DNA: TGTGCCAGCAGTGAGAGGTCAGGGAGGCCCTACGAGCAGTACTTC
CDR3 protein: CASSERSGRPYEQYF

J gene: TRBJ1-2
clone size: -
D gene: -
V gene: TRBV5-6
CDR3 DNA: TGTGCCAGCAGCTATACAGGGTCCGGCTATGGCTACACCTTC
CDR3 protein: CASSYTGSGYGYTF

J gene: TRBJ2-7
clone size: -
D gene: -
V gene: TRBV9
CDR3 DNA: TGTGCCAGCAGCCCCGGACAGAGGTTTGTAGACGAGCAGTACTTC
CDR3 protein: CASSPGQRFVDEQYF

J gene: TRBJ2-3
clone size: once
D gene: -
V gene: TRBV18
CDR3 DNA: TGTGCCAGCTCACCCGTGCTACCGTCTAGCACAGATACGCAGTATTTT
CDR3 protein: CASSPVLPSSTDTQYF

J gene: TRBJ2-3
clone size: -
D gene: -
V gene: TRBV6-2/TRBV6-3
CDR3 DNA: TGTGCCAGCTGTTGGCGGGTCCCAGATACGCAGTATTTT
CDR3 protein: CASCWRVPDTQYF

J gene: TRBJ1-1
clone size: -
D gene: TRBD1
V gene: TRBV9
CDR3 DNA: TGTGCCAGCAGCGCATCGACAGGGGCGAAAGCTTTCTTT
CDR3 protein: CASSASTGAKAFF

J gene: TRBJ2-5
clone size: -
D gene: TRBD2
V gene: TRBV10-3
CDR3 DNA: TGTGCCATCAGTAAAATATCTAGCGGACAAGAGACCCAGTACTTC
CDR3 protein: CAISKISSGQETQYF

J gene: TRBJ1-2
clone size: -
D gene: -
V gene: TRBV16
CDR3 DNA: TGTGCCAGCAGCCGGGAGCGGCCGGCCTATGGCTACACCTTC
CDR3 protein: CASSRERPAYGYTF

J gene: TRBJ1-5
clone size: once
D gene: -
V gene: TRBV6-4
CDR3 DNA: TGTGCCAGCAGTGTCGGCAATCAGCCCCAGCATTTT
CDR3 protein: CASSVGNQPQHF

J gene: TRBJ1-5
clone size: -
D gene: -
V gene: TRBV4-3
CDR3 DNA: TGCGCCAGCAGCCAAGGCCCAGGGGGCAATCAGCCCCAGCATTTT
CDR3 protein: CASSQGPGGNQPQHF

J gene: TRBJ1-2
clone size: once
D gene: -
V gene: TRBV30
CDR3 DNA: TGTGCCTGGAGTGTCACAGGGCCCTATGGCTACACCTTC
CDR3 protein: CAWSVTGPYGYTF

J gene: TRBJ2-3
clone size: -
D gene: -
V gene: TRBV15
CDR3 DNA: TGTGCCACCAGCTCGGTCTCCACAGCCACAGATACGCAGTATTTT
CDR3 protein: CATSSVSTATDTQYF

J gene: TRBJ1-3
clone size: -
D gene: -
V gene: TRBV11-2
CDR3 DNA: TGTGCCAGCAGGACGTCCGGGGCTGGAAACACCATATATTTT
CDR3 protein: CASRTSGAGNTIYF

J gene: TRBJ1-3
clone size: -
D gene: TRBD1
V gene: TRBV18
CDR3 DNA: TGTGCCAGCTCACCCGGGGGAACAGGGGTATCCTCTGGAAACACCATATATTTT
CDR3 protein: CASSPGGTGVSSGNTIYF

J gene: TRBJ1-4
clone size: -
D gene: TRBD1
V gene: TRBV3-1/TRBV3-2
CDR3 DNA: TGTGCCAGCAGCCTGATGACAGGGAGGCATAATGAAAAACTGTTTTTT
CDR3 protein: CASSLMTGRHNEKLFF

J gene: TRBJ1-5
clone size: few
D gene: -
V gene: TRBV7-2
CDR3 DNA: TGTGCCAGCAGCTTAGAAGGCGGGCGAATGTTGCCCCAGCATTTT
CDR3 protein: CASSLEGGRMLPQHF

J gene: TRBJ1-5
clone size: -
D gene: TRBD1
V gene: TRBV27
CDR3 DNA: TGTGCCAGCAGACCACTCTGGGACAGGGTAGGCCGTAGCAATCAGCCCCAGCATTTT
CDR3 protein: CASRPLWDRVGRSNQPQHF

J gene: TRBJ1-1
clone size: -
D gene: -
V gene: TRBV5-6
CDR3 DNA: TGTGCCAGCAGCTCTACAGAGAACACTGAAGCTTTCTTT
CDR3 protein: CASSSTENTEAFF

J gene: TRBJ2-7
clone size: -
D gene: TRBD1
V gene: TRBV7-9
CDR3 DNA: TGTGCCAGCAGCTACCATGGCAGGGGGCTTTCCCACGAGCAGTACTTC
CDR3 protein: CASSYHGRGLSHEQYF

J gene: TRBJ2-7
clone size: -
D gene: TRBD1
V gene: TRBV19
CDR3 DNA: TGTGCCAGTAGTCCCGACAGGGGGCTCTACTCCTACGAGCAGTACTTC
CDR3 protein: CASSPDRGLYSYEQYF

J gene: TRBJ2-3
clone size: -
D gene: -
V gene: TRBV7-6
CDR3 DNA: TGTGCCAGCAGCCTTCCCCCGGGGAACACAGATACGCAGTATTTT
CDR3 protein: CASSLPPGNTDTQYF

J gene: TRBJ1-1
clone size: -
D gene: TRBD1
V gene: TRBV10-3
CDR3 DNA: TGTGCCATCAGTGTGGAGGGGGCGACTGAAGCTTTCTTT
CDR3 protein: CAISVEGATEAFF

J gene: TRBJ2-5
clone size: few
D gene: -
V gene: TRBV7-2
CDR3 DNA: TGTGCCAGCAGCTTTTCAGGGTACCAAGAGACCCAGTACTTC
CDR3 protein: CASSFSGYQETQYF

J gene: TRBJ1-1
clone size: once
D gene: TRBD1
V gene: TRBV25-1
CDR3 DNA: TGTGCCACCCAGGGGGGCCTTCAGAACACTGAAGCTTTCTTT
CDR3 protein: CATQGGLQNTEAFF

J gene: TRBJ2-7
clone size: -
D gene: TRBD1
V gene: TRBV5-4
CDR3 DNA: TGTGCCAGCAGCCCTAGGGACAGGGGATCCTACGAGCAGTACTTC
CDR3 protein: CASSPRDRGSYEQYF

J gene: TRBJ1-2
clone size: -
D gene: -
V gene: TRBV7-9
CDR3 DNA: TGTGCCAGCAGCCTCGAACAGGGTGGCTACACCTTC
CDR3 protein: CASSLEQGGYTF

J gene: TRBJ1-4
clone size: once
D gene: -
V gene: TRBV5-4
CDR3 DNA: TGTGCCAGCAGCGTATACAGGGTGAATAATGAAAAACTGTTTTTT
CDR3 protein: CASSVYRVNNEKLFF

J gene: TRBJ1-6
clone size: -
D gene: -
V gene: TRBV27
CDR3 DNA: TGTGCCAGCAGTTTTGGATGGGCCTTTCGTAATTCACCCCTCCACTTT
CDR3 protein: CASSFGWAFRNSPLHF

J gene: TRBJ2-1
clone size: -
D gene: TRBD1
V gene: TRBV9
CDR3 DNA: TGTGCCAGCAGCACAGAGACAGGGAATGAGCAGTTCTTC
CDR3 protein: CASSTETGNEQFF

J gene: TRBJ1-4
clone size: -
D gene: TRBD1
V gene: TRBV5-4
CDR3 DNA: TGTGCCAGCAGCTCGACAGGGGGTGAAAAACTGTTTTTT
CDR3 protein: CASSSTGGEKLFF

J gene: TRBJ2-5
clone size: -
D gene: TRBD2
V gene: TRBV25-1
CDR3 DNA: TGTGCCAGCAGTGAATACGGCGGGGGGGCAGGAGAGACCCAGTACTTC
CDR3 protein: CASSEYGGGAGETQYF

J gene: TRBJ1-5
clone size: -
D gene: -
V gene: TRBV6-2/TRBV6-3
CDR3 DNA: TGTGCCAGCAGTGTTGAAATGGACACTAATCAGCCCCAGCATTTT
CDR3 protein: CASSVEMDTNQPQHF

J gene: TRBJ1-2
clone size: -
D gene: -
V gene: TRBV6-5
CDR3 DNA: TGTGCCAGCGGGCAGAGGGGGTATGGCTACACCTTC
CDR3 protein: CASGQRGYGYTF

J gene: TRBJ1-2
clone size: once
D gene: -
V gene: TRBV5-4
CDR3 DNA: TGTGCCAGCAGCCCACGCGGGCGCTATGGCTACACCTTC
CDR3 protein: CASSPRGRYGYTF

J gene: TRBJ1-5
clone size: -
D gene: TRBD1
V gene: TRBV5-5
CDR3 DNA: TGTGCCAGCAGCCCGGACAGGGACAATCAGCCCCAGCATTTT
CDR3 protein: CASSPDRDNQPQHF

J gene: TRBJ1-2
clone size: -
D gene: -
V gene: TRBV12-3/TRBV12-4
CDR3 DNA: TGTGCCAGCAGTTCAGGGTACGGCTACACCTTC
CDR3 protein: CASSSGYGYTF

J gene: TRBJ2-3
clone size: -
D gene: -
V gene: TRBV12-3/TRBV12-4
CDR3 DNA: TGTGCCAGCATGCCCGGGACAGATACGCAGTATTTT
CDR3 protein: CASMPGTDTQYF

J gene: TRBJ1-1
clone size: -
D gene: -
V gene: TRBV10-3
CDR3 DNA: TGTGCCATCAGTGAGGTCAGAGGGAACACTGAAGCTTTCTTT
CDR3 protein: CAISEVRGNTEAFF

J gene: TRBJ1-2
clone size: -
D gene: -
V gene: TRBV5-1
CDR3 DNA: TGCGCCAGCAGCTTGGATCAAGCTGGCTACACCTTC
CDR3 protein: CASSLDQAGYTF

J gene: TRBJ1-2
clone size: -
D gene: TRBD1
V gene: TRBV6-5
CDR3 DNA: TGTGCCAGCAGTACAAGGACAGGGATGAATGGCTACACCTTC
CDR3 protein: CASSTRTGMNGYTF

J gene: TRBJ1-2
clone size: few
D gene: TRBD1
V gene: TRBV5-6
CDR3 DNA: TGTGCCAGCAGCTCGACAGGGTATAGGGTAGTCTATGGCTACACCTTC
CDR3 protein: CASSSTGYRVVYGYTF

J gene: TRBJ1-2
clone size: -
D gene: TRBD1
V gene: TRBV11-2
CDR3 DNA: TGTGCCAGCAGCTCGGCAGGGGGCCCTAACTATGGCTACACCTTC
CDR3 protein: CASSSAGGPNYGYTF

J gene: TRBJ2-4
clone size: -
D gene: -
V gene: TRBV9
CDR3 DNA: TGTGCCAGCAGCCCCCAAACAAAAGCCAAAAACATTCAGTACTTC
CDR3 protein: CASSPQTKAKNIQYF

J gene: TRBJ1-3
clone size: -
D gene: TRBD1
V gene: TRBV6-8
CDR3 DNA: TGTGCCAGCAGCGGGACAGGGGGTGGAAACACCATATATTTT
CDR3 protein: CASSGTGGGNTIYF

J gene: TRBJ2-2
clone size: -
D gene: TRBD1
V gene: TRBV5-4
CDR3 DNA: TGTGCCAGCAGCCGGGACAGGGTTAACACCGGGGAGCTGTTTTTT
CDR3 protein: CASSRDRVNTGELFF

J gene: TRBJ1-5
clone size: -
D gene: -
V gene: TRBV25-1
CDR3 DNA: TGTGCCAGCAGTAGGGAGACAGGAGACAATCAGCCCCAGCATTTT
CDR3 protein: CASSRETGDNQPQHF

J gene: TRBJ1-4
clone size: -
D gene: TRBD1
V gene: TRBV5-1
CDR3 DNA: TGCGCCAGCAGCTTGGGACAGGGGGCGAGAGGTGAAAAACTGTTTTTT
CDR3 protein: CASSLGQGARGEKLFF

J gene: TRBJ2-6
clone size: -
D gene: TRBD1
V gene: TRBV9
CDR3 DNA: TGTGCCAGCAGCGCTCGACAGGGGATATCTGGGGCCAACGTCCTGACTTTC
CDR3 protein: CASSARQGISGANVLTF

J gene: TRBJ2-3
clone size: -
D gene: TRBD2
V gene: TRBV4-3
CDR3 DNA: TGCGCCAGCAGCCAATCCCCTACTAGCGGGGGGAGGATAGATACGCAGTATTTT
CDR3 protein: CASSQSPTSGGRIDTQYF

J gene: TRBJ1-1
clone size: -
D gene: TRBD1
V gene: TRBV9
CDR3 DNA: TGTGCCAGCAGCGTAGAAACGGGACAGGTGACCACTGAAGCTTTCTTT
CDR3 protein: CASSVETGQVTTEAFF